This TCR beta chain was found in a study of blood T cell repertoires in COVID-19. The wider study: PBMCs, B-cell-depleted T cells, or T cells provided the cDNA or gDNA that made up the material.

Trimming removed 1 base from V and 2 bases from J; junction bases left unmatched: 6. The germline V gene has CDR1 SGHVS and CDR2 FNYEAQ. The CDR3 loop spans 16 amino acids. As originally analysed: Quantification of nucleated cells was approximated via reference gene primer amplification. The table came from immunoSEQ multiplex PCR; TCRdb's copy has only in-frame clones and leaves some out. V and J calls and clone size follow that table, whereas D and trimming were derived from the DNA. Of around 150,000 clones listed, roughly three quarters were seen once; the top ten hold approximately 8%. Sequenced material: peripheral blood. The receptor was isolated from a middle-aged man with active or convalescent COVID-19. This chain uses TRBV7-6 with TRBJ2-5; TRBD1 matches 8 bases. The CDR3 DNA sequence: TGTGCCAGCAGCTTAGAGGTTCAGGGGGCTCAAGAGACCCAGTACTTC. This encodes CASSLEVQGAQETQYF. Together with reference TRBV7-6 and TRBJ2-5, the CDR3 gives the full variable domain: GAGVSQSPRYKVTKRGQDVALRCDPISGHVSLYWYRQALGQGPEFLTYFNYEAQQDKSGLPNDRFSAERPEGSISTLTIQRTEQRDSAMYRCASSLEVQGAQETQYFGPGTRLLVL.